This T cell receptor beta chain was recovered during a study of memory CD4+ T cells and cytomegalovirus serostatus. Study-level information: Healthy Belgian adult donors included roughly ten CMV-positive and some 25 CMV-negative people. General observations from the study: The CMV-associated TCR signature appears largely within the CD4+ memory repertoire. CD4+ memory repertoires contained about two fifths of the 164 reported CMV TCRbeta sequences.

This CDR3 is 14 amino acids long. The germline V gene encodes CDR1 WNHNN and CDR2 SYGVQD (reference sequence). V was clipped by 2 bases and J by 5 bases, with 9 bases between them. Authors' processing steps: Out-of-frame sequences were removed, leaving a few million distinct TCRbeta sequences. The protocol was immunoSEQ multiplex PCR, while the TCRdb copy is restricted to in-frame clones and leaves out a portion. Clone size and the V and J calls come from that table; the DNA yielded D and trimming. The sample comprises around 50,000 clones, roughly 80% of which are singletons, and 0.67% rests with the top ten. Details on this clone: The antigen is not known.

The sort gate was single viable CD3+CD4+CD8-CD45RO+ cells for memory CD4+ T cells. This clonotype originated in an adult in good health and CMV-seronegative. This chain connects TRBV10-1 to TRBJ2-2; D gene uncertain. The sequencing input was memory CD4+ T cells from blood. CDR3 coding DNA: TGCGCCAGCAGTGAGGGCAGGACGACCGGGGAGCTGTTTTTT. Its protein is CASSEGRTTGELFF.